The clone carrying this T cell receptor (beta chain) was observed at least ten times. Its antigen is still unknown. Axillary draining lymph nodes of breast cancer patients supplied the node samples. This sample was included in a study of breast tumors, draining lymph nodes, adjacent tissues. The study, taken as a whole, reports: The data were judged consistent with most tumor T cells coming from lymph node and expanding in tumor. Tumor and nontumor repertoires were significantly more similar in luminal-like than in basal-like breast cancer. That most tumor T cells come from lymph nodes remained unproven. Tumors had less TCR diversity than lymph nodes, more than nontumor tissue.

The CDR3 has 14 amino acids. Germline V CDR1 and CDR2: GTSNPN, SVGIG (reference sequence). Deletions cut 7 bases from V and 6 bases from J, with 16 bases between. In TCRdb, the multiplex PCR reads were re-called with MiXCR into one record per CDR3 protein. The sample comprises roughly 100,000 distinct CDR3 sequences, under 40% of which are singletons, and under 6% rests with the top ten. This receptor was obtained from a female donor with breast cancer. Some clones in this sample may be carry-over from other donors' samples. The sample comprised axillary lymph node tissue. J is TRBJ2-6 and V is TRBV30; no reliable D call. Here the CDR3 DNA reads TGTGCCTACCAGAGACCGGCGGTGGCCAACGTCCTGACTTTC. Translated: CAYQRPAVANVLTF.